This TCR beta chain was observed in a study of prognosis after radiotherapy for stage I lung cancer. Background on the study: Patients in the cohort never received concurrent therapy with stereotactic body radiotherapy.

Germline lookup yields CDR1 SGHDN and CDR2 FVKESK. The CDR3 is made up of 13 amino acids. Multiplex PCR in two rounds served to amplify TCR beta CDR3 from genomic DNA. The use of primers specific to each TRBV and TRBJ gene characterized first-round PCR. TCRdb redid the calling of the multiplex PCR reads with MiXCR, one entry per CDR3 protein. The sample has about 13,000 distinct CDR3 sequences, approximately 47% seen once. Study-wide results and caveats: Patients developing distant metastases showed lower Shannon entropy after stereotactic body radiation therapy.

This clonotype was observed a single time. Its antigen is unknown. At one boundary the junction diverges from the germline segment, which might be a read error. The source was PBMCs, collected before or after stereotactic body radiation therapy (not recorded which). The chain has TRBV14 and TRBJ1-2, with D perhaps TRBD1 (5 bases). The sequence came from a donor aged 50 or older with non-small cell lung cancer. For the CDR3, the DNA is TGTGCCAGCAGCCAAGGGGGCTTCCCCGGCTACACCTTT. This encodes CASSQGGFPGYTF.